This T cell receptor beta chain was profiled in a study of yellow fever vaccine responses in identical twins. Study results and caveats: Twins reportedly mounted vaccine T cell responses that seemed partly convergent, partly personalized.

TCRdb ran MiXCR on the RT-PCR reads and lists one entry per CDR3 protein. Of around 3,500 distinct CDR3 sequences in the sample, 70% to 90% were seen once. The CDR3 is made up of 15 amino acids. Germline loops: CDR1 SGHKS, CDR2 YYEKEE (reference sequence). V was clipped by 1 base and J by 5 bases; unmatched bases: 7. With regard to this clonotype: Its antigen is unidentified.

The source material was T cells from blood (PBMCs), unsorted or a sorted subset (not recorded which), sampled before or after yellow fever vaccination (not recorded which). The chain joins TRBV5-5 to TRBJ2-5; 8 nucleotides line up with TRBD1. This sequence was found in a woman in her late teens or twenties who received the yellow fever vaccine. CDR3 bases: TGTGCCAGCAGCTTGCTATCAGGGGGCGATGAGACCCAGTACTTC. Translating gives CASSLLSGGDETQYF.